The 10 T cell receptor beta chains in this list originate from one sample, sequenced in a study of radiotherapy plus CTLA-4 blockade in lung cancer. The table came from immunoSEQ multiplex PCR; TCRdb's copy has only in-frame clones and leaves some out. Of roughly 75,000 clones listed, about 79% are singletons. The specimen comprised peripheral blood, sampled from a patient treated with radiotherapy plus ipilimumab. All receptors derive from a human donor with non-small cell lung cancer whose response to radiotherapy plus ipilimumab could not be evaluated. Some clones in this sample may be carry-over from other donors' samples.

The rearrangement joins TRBV5-1 to TRBJ1-3; the match to TRBD1 covers 8 bases. Germline assignment: CDR1 SGHRS and CDR2 YFSETQ. The CDR3 is made up of 16 amino acids. J lost 7 bases, V lost 1 base, and 10 bases had no gene match. In nucleotides, the CDR3 is TGCGCCAGCAGCTTGCGAGGACAGGGCGCTGAGAACACCATATATTTT. Translated, it gives CASSLRGQGAENTIYF.

This clone ranks as large. V and J are TRBV7-9 and TRBJ2-7, with D possibly being TRBD1 (6 bases). The V end was cut by 5 bases, the J end by 6 bases, with 14 bases between. The germline gives CDR1 SEHNR, CDR2 FQNEAQ (reference sequence). The CDR3 covers 13 residues. The CDR3 spells CASSTGTQSEQYF. DNA of the CDR3: TGTGCCAGCAGCACAGGGACCCAAAGCGAGCAGTACTTC.

This chain links TRBV5-5 with TRBJ1-5; no firm D call. Germline loops: CDR1 SGHKS, CDR2 YYEKEE (reference sequence). This CDR3 is 13 amino acids long. The V and J ends lost 2 bases and 3 bases respectively, with 6 bases between them. This CDR3 is CASSLQTNQPQHF. The DNA of the CDR3 is TGTGCCAGCAGCTTACAGACCAATCAGCCCCAGCATTTT.

The V and J genes are TRBV6-1 and TRBJ1-1, with 7 nucleotides matching TRBD1. The CDR3 has 14 amino acids. Germline CDR1 is MNHNS and CDR2 is SASEGT. V shed 5 bases, J shed 0 bases, and the junction held 3 bases outside the gene matches. In DNA form, the CDR3 reads TGTGCCAGCAGTCCGGGACAGTTGAACACTGAAGCTTTCTTT. Protein: CASSPGQLNTEAFF.

The rearrangement joins TRBV7-4 to TRBJ1-5; weak D call: TRBD1 (6 bases). The germline V gene encodes CDR1 SGHVT and CDR2 SQSDAQ. V lost 7 bases to trimming and J lost 7 bases, with 20 bases between them. The CDR3 consists of 15 residues. CDR3 loop: CASTPYTGQRQPQHF. For the CDR3, the DNA is TGTGCCAGCACCCCATACACAGGGCAGAGGCAGCCCCAGCATTTT.

The J gene is TRBJ2-7, the V gene TRBV18, with 7 bases matching TRBD2. V trimming: 4 bases; J trimming: 3 bases; junction bases outside the gene matches: 3. Germline V gives CDR1 KGHSH, CDR2 LQKENI. The CDR3 is 13 residues long. In nucleotides, the CDR3 is TGTGCCAGCTCACGTGGGGACTACTACGAGCAGTACTTC. Encoded protein: CASSRGDYYEQYF.

A few counts support this clone. The V call is TRBV19, the J call TRBJ1-2, with a possible D match to TRBD1 (6 bases). Germline CDR1 and CDR2: LNHDA and SQIVND (reference sequence). V was trimmed by 6 bases and J by 2 bases, leaving 7 bases between them. CDR3 length: 12 amino acids. The CDR3 DNA sequence: TGTGCCAGTAGGGACAGCAACTATGGCTACACCTTC. The encoded protein is CASRDSNYGYTF.

A note on this clone: Compared with germline, one end of the junction differs, possibly owing to a read error. CDR3 protein: CASSPGRGSATGELFF. CDR3 coding DNA: TGTGCTAGCAGCCCCGGTAGGGGTTCGGCCACCGGGGAGCTGTTTTTT. The chain has TRBV7-7 and TRBJ2-2; maybe TRBD1 (5 bases). Looked up from germline, CDR1 is SSHAT and CDR2 is FNYEAQ (reference sequence). The CDR3 length is 16 residues.

The chain joins TRBV19 to TRBJ2-5; possibly TRBD2 for D (5 bases). There are 12 residues in the CDR3. V lost 4 bases, J lost 7 bases, and 10 bases lay in between. Germline V gene sequence: CDR1 LNHDA, CDR2 SQIVND (reference sequence). The CDR3 loop is CASSSGGGTQYF. The CDR3 region has the DNA TGTGCCAGTAGTAGCGGCGGAGGGACCCAGTACTTC.

V and J are TRBV5-1 and TRBJ2-7, with 8 nucleotides matching TRBD2. After removal of 4 bases from V and 1 base from J, the junction contained 7 bases not matched to a gene. This CDR3 has 15 residues. Germline V gene lookup returns CDR1 SGHRS and CDR2 YFSETQ. CDR3 bases: TGCGCCAGCAGCCTAGCGGGTGCCTATTCCTACGAGCAGTACTTC. It specifies CASSLAGAYSYEQYF.